The next 15 T cell receptor beta chains were all read from a single sample in a study of cytomegalovirus exposure and HLA in healthy donors. The PCR used 60 Vbeta and 13 Jbeta primers. Method: immunoSEQ multiplex PCR; TCRdb's copy keeps in-frame clones and lacks some. The sample holds around 130,000 clones, more than 60% seen once. Sequencing was carried out using PBMCs. These receptors were collected from a middle-aged woman in good health and CMV-seropositive.

The chain recombines TRBV5-5 with TRBJ1-5; 7 nucleotides align to TRBD1. Germline CDR1 SGHKS, CDR2 YYEKEE (reference sequence). This CDR3 comprises 17 residues. J lost 3 bases, V lost 3 bases, and 12 bases had no gene match. The DNA for the CDR3 is TGTGCCAGCAGCTCGACGAATCAGGGGGGATACAATCAGCCCCAGCATTTT. As protein: CASSSTNQGGYNQPQHF.

This clone was found a few times. This chain joins TRBV7-2 and TRBJ2-7; weak D call: TRBD1 (6 bases). This CDR3 has 14 amino acids. V was clipped by 2 bases and J by 7 bases, with 15 bases between them. Germline assignment: CDR1 SGHTA and CDR2 FQGNSA. The CDR3 region has the DNA TGTGCCAGCAGCTTATATACAGGGTGGGGGGAGCAGTACTTC. Its protein product is CASSLYTGWGEQYF.

This clone has just a few counts. The germline gene is not matched at one end of the junction; a read error may be the cause. This CDR3 is CASSRDRNNEQFF. The CDR3 region has the DNA TGTGCTAGCAGCCGGGACAGGAACAATGAGCAGTTCTTC. This chain joins TRBV7-7 and TRBJ2-1; 8 nucleotides line up with TRBD1. The CDR3 totals 13 residues. Germline loops: CDR1 SSHAT, CDR2 FNYEAQ (reference sequence).

The V gene is TRBV5-6, the J gene TRBJ1-6; weak D call: TRBD1 (5 bases). The V and J ends lost 5 bases and 10 bases respectively, with 19 bases between them. The CDR3 is made up of 15 amino acids. Germline CDR1 SGHDT, CDR2 YYEEEE. The CDR3 protein is CASRLSGTIRSPLHF. In nucleotides, the CDR3 is TGTGCCAGCAGGTTATCCGGGACTATAAGATCACCCCTCCACTTT.

The gene calls are TRBV5-1 and TRBJ1-2; 12 bases are shared with TRBD1. The CDR3 is 14 amino acids. The V gene end was trimmed by 4 bases and the J gene end by 7 bases; junction bases not matched to a gene: 5. Germline-derived CDR1 and CDR2 are SGHRS and YFSETQ. Here the CDR3 DNA reads TGCGCCAGCAGCCAGGGACAGGGGGCGGCTGGCTACACCTTC. It yields the protein CASSQGQGAAGYTF. The whole variable domain, filled in from reference TRBV5-1 and TRBJ1-2, reads KAGVTQTPRYLIKTRGQQVTLSCSPISGHRSVSWYQQTPGQGLQFLFEYFSETQRNKGNFPGRFSGRQFSNSRSEMNVSTLELGDSALYLCASSQGQGAAGYTFGSGTRLTVV.

The chain is built from TRBV29-1 and TRBJ2-1, with D possibly matching TRBD2 (5 bases). CDR1 is SQVTM, CDR2 ANQGSEA, per germline. V was cut by 6 bases and J by 0 bases, with 15 bases left in between. The CDR3 is 15 residues long. The DNA for the CDR3 is TGCAGCGTGAGGCGTGACCGGGACTCCTACAATGAGCAGTTCTTC. Its translation: CSVRRDRDSYNEQFF.

CDR3 loop: CSVESLPGQMNTEAFF. The CDR3 DNA sequence: TGCAGCGTGGAAAGTCTACCGGGACAGATGAACACTGAAGCTTTCTTT. The chain uses TRBV29-1 and TRBJ1-1, with 7 nucleotides matching TRBD1. There are 16 residues in the CDR3. Trimming took 6 bases from V and 0 from J; bases not matched to a gene: 13. CDR1 is SQVTM, CDR2 ANQGSEA, per germline.

There are a few counts of this clone. V is TRBV2 and J is TRBJ1-6; TRBD1 agrees at 9 bases. J was trimmed by 3 bases and V by 8 bases; bases with no gene match: 2. CDR3 length: 14 residues. Germline V lookup: CDR1 SNHLY, CDR2 FYNNEI. This chain's CDR3 is CASGQGNYNSPLHF. The CDR3 DNA follows: TGTGCCAGCGGACAGGGGAACTATAATTCACCCCTCCACTTT.

This clone appeared a few times. The chain links TRBV5-6 to TRBJ2-7; possibly TRBD1 for D (6 bases). The ends were cut back, 4 bases at V and 4 bases at J, with 9 bases in the middle. Germline V lookup: CDR1 SGHDT, CDR2 YYEEEE. The CDR3 consists of 12 residues. As DNA, the CDR3 is TGTGCCAGCAGCCCGGGACAATACGAGCAGTACTTC. Its protein is CASSPGQYEQYF.

This clone occurred a few times. V gene TRBV6-1 combines with J gene TRBJ1-2; 7 bases agree with TRBD1. V lost 5 bases, J lost 4 bases, and 10 bases stayed unmatched. CDR1 is MNHNS and CDR2 is SASEGT in the germline V gene. The CDR3 covers 15 residues. CDR3 sequence: CASSTAQQGPYGYTF. CDR3 sequence (DNA): TGTGCCAGCAGTACCGCCCAACAGGGGCCCTATGGCTACACCTTC.

CDR3 DNA: TGTGCCAGCAGTGAAGGGGCTAGCGTCTCCTACGAGCAGTACTTC. This translates into CASSEGASVSYEQYF. The V and J genes are TRBV6-1 and TRBJ2-5, with a tentative D call TRBD2 (6 bases). The J call may be incorrect, as the DNA end agrees better with TRBJ2-7. CDR1 and CDR2 (germline): MNHNS, SASEGT. This CDR3 has 15 amino acids.

The V gene is TRBV18, the J gene TRBJ2-7; 7 bases line up with TRBD1. Looked up from germline, CDR1 is KGHSH and CDR2 is LQKENI. This CDR3 contains 13 residues. Trimming cost V 3 bases and J 4 bases; bases outside gene matches: 3. In nucleotides, the CDR3 is TGTGCCAGCTCACCCCAACAGGGGTACGAGCAGTACTTC. Translation gives CASSPQQGYEQYF.

This chain uses TRBV9 with TRBJ2-2; the D gene is possibly TRBD2 (5 bases). There are 17 residues in the CDR3. The germline CDR1 and CDR2 sequences are SGDLS and YYNGEE. Trimming took 4 bases from V and 4 from J, leaving 20 bases between them. The CDR3 spells CASSLPDRARGTGELFF. The CDR3 coding sequence is TGTGCCAGCAGCCTCCCAGACCGGGCTCGGGGCACCGGGGAGCTGTTTTTT.

This clone was found a few times. The chain employs TRBV5-6 and TRBJ1-1; no reliable D call. Germline-derived CDR1 and CDR2 are SGHDT and YYEEEE. This CDR3 spans 13 amino acids. The germline V and J ends were trimmed by 0 bases and 4 bases, with 7 bases remaining between them. CDR3 in DNA: TGTGCCAGCAGCTTGGCTGGGCGCACTGAAGCTTTCTTT. It encodes CASSLAGRTEAFF.

The rearrangement uses TRBV7-6 and TRBJ2-2; 7 positions match TRBD2. Trimming at V came to 0 bases and at J to 4 bases, leaving 5 bases not matched to a gene. Germline lookup yields CDR1 SGHVS and CDR2 FNYEAQ. This CDR3 contains 16 residues. The CDR3 here is CASSLAPTSSTGELFF. The CDR3 DNA reads as TGTGCCAGCAGCTTAGCGCCGACTAGCAGCACCGGGGAGCTGTTTTTT.